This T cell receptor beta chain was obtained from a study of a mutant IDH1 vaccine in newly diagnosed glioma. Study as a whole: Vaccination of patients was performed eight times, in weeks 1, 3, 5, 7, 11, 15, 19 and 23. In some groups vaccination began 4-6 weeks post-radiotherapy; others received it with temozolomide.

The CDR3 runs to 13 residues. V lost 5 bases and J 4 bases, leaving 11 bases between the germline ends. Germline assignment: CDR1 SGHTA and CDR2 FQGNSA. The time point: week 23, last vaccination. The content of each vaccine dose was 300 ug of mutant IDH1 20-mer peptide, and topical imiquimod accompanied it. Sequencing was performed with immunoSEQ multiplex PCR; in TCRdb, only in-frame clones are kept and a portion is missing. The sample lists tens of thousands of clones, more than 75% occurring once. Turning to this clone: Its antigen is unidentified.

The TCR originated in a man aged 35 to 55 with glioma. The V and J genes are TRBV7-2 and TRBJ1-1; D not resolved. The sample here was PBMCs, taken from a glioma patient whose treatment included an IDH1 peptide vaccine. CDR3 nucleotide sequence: TGTGCCAGCAGCCCCTCTGCAAGCACTGAAGCTTTCTTT. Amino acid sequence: CASSPSASTEAFF.